This TCR beta chain came from a study of cytomegalovirus exposure and HLA in healthy donors. Study results and limitations: Several top significant clusters appeared, in a later analysis, to be linked to common viral pathogens.

With respect to this clone: Its antigen is currently unknown.

The study ran its PCR with 60 Vbeta and 13 Jbeta primers. Methods used by the authors: An analysis performed later counted 75 million to 80 million unique TCR beta chains (roughly 11 million of them shared). Generated by immunoSEQ multiplex PCR, the TCRdb table keeps only in-frame clones and is missing some. The V and J calls and clone size come from that table; D and trimming were worked out from the DNA. The sample includes about 110,000 clones, around 86% of them seen just once. The clonotype originates from a woman between 25 and 40 years old in good health and CMV-seronegative. Sample: PBMCs.

For the CDR3, the DNA is TGTGCCAGTAGTCGGGACAGGGAAGACACCGGGGAGCTGTTTTTT. Translation: CASSRDREDTGELFF. The chain uses TRBV19 and TRBJ2-2; the match to TRBD1 covers 9 bases. Germline assignment: CDR1 LNHDA and CDR2 SQIVND (reference sequence). The J segment lost 3 bases and the V segment lost 5 bases, leaving 4 bases of the junction unmatched. The CDR3 consists of 15 residues.